The 22 T cell receptor beta chains below were found in one sample sequenced in a study of blood T cell repertoires in COVID-19. Repertoires were generated with immunoSEQ multiplex PCR, while TCRdb's copy carries only in-frame clones and drops some. The sample holds some 330,000 clones; roughly 90% are singletons and the top ten take roughly 20%. The sequenced sample consisted of PBMCs or T cells enriched from blood (not recorded which). These receptors came from a young woman who had recovered from COVID-19.

The chain carries TRBV5-1 and TRBJ2-3; TRBD2 matches at 11 bases. The germline CDR1 and CDR2 sequences are SGHRS and YFSETQ. The CDR3 consists of 18 residues. V was pared by 4 bases and J by 0 bases, with 10 bases of the junction left unmatched. As DNA, the CDR3 is TGCGCCAGCAGCCTGGGACTAGCGGTACACATTAGCACAGATACGCAGTATTTT. Amino acids: CASSLGLAVHISTDTQYF.

The chain uses TRBV28 and TRBJ1-5, with D unclear. Germline assignment: CDR1 MDHEN and CDR2 SYDVKM. This CDR3 spans 17 amino acids. Trimming left V 4 bases short and J 0 bases short, with 16 bases between. The CDR3 bases are TGTGCCAGCAGTTCGAGAAATGCCCCGTATAGCAATCAGCCCCAGCATTTT. Residues: CASSSRNAPYSNQPQHF.

This clone has a single count. The rearrangement joins TRBV7-2 to TRBJ2-7, with 7 bases fitting TRBD2. Germline CDR1 and CDR2: SGHTA and FQGNSA. The CDR3 spans 13 residues. V was pared by 2 bases and J by 3 bases, with 1 base of the junction left unmatched. The CDR3 region has the DNA TGTGCCAGCAGCTTATGGGAGGGCTACGAGCAGTACTTC. Translated: CASSLWEGYEQYF. The variable domain in full, completed from reference TRBV7-2 and TRBJ2-7, reads GAGVSQSPSNKVTEKGKDVELRCDPISGHTALYWYRQSLGQGLEFLIYFQGNSAPDKSGLPSDRFSAERTGGSVSTLTIQRTQQEDSAVYLCASSLWEGYEQYFGPGTRLTVT.

The gene calls are TRBV11-1 and TRBJ2-7; a weak D match, TRBD2 (5 bases). CDR1 and CDR2 (germline): SGHAT, FQDESV (reference sequence). The CDR3 is made up of 15 amino acids. Trimming cost V 5 bases and J 0 bases, with 14 bases left between them. The CDR3 DNA is TGTGCCAGCAGCCCCGCGGGCAGAAGCTCCTACGAGCAGTACTTC. As protein: CASSPAGRSSYEQYF.

The genes are TRBV7-9 and TRBJ2-5; TRBD2 is a possible D gene (5 bases). Between the trimmed V and J ends, which lost 0 bases and 4 bases, there was a span of 15 bases. The CDR3 is made up of 16 amino acids. The germline V gene has CDR1 SEHNR and CDR2 FQNEAQ (reference sequence). In DNA form, the CDR3 reads TGTGCCAGCAGCTTAGCGCTCAGCGGCTCGGTAGAGACCCAGTACTTC. This translates into CASSLALSGSVETQYF.

This clone was observed a handful of times. Other DNA sequences in the same sample also yield this CDR3. DNA for the CDR3: TGTGCCACCAGCAGAGGTTCCTACGAGCAGTACTTC. Translation: CATSRGSYEQYF. The rearrangement uses TRBV24-1 and TRBJ2-7; D is ambiguous. V was trimmed by 7 bases and J by 1 base, leaving 7 bases between them. The CDR3 has 12 amino acids. CDR1 is KGHDR and CDR2 is SFDVKD in the germline V gene.

The chain joins TRBV6-4 to TRBJ1-5; 10 bases align to TRBD1. Trimming took 6 bases from V and 4 from J; bases not matched to a gene: 12. CDR3 size: 17 residues. From germline, CDR1 is MRHNA and CDR2 SNTAGT. CDR3 sequence: CASSRDRGGYRNQPQHF. The CDR3 coding sequence is TGTGCCAGCAGCCGGGACAGGGGAGGGTATCGGAATCAGCCCCAGCATTTT.

The rearrangement joins TRBV7-3 to TRBJ2-1; 9 nucleotides align to TRBD2. The CDR3 contains 15 residues. CDR1 is SGHTA, CDR2 FQGTGA, per germline. Trimming cost V 5 bases and J 1 base; bases outside gene matches: 3. Here the CDR3 DNA reads TGTGCCAGCAGCGTAGGACTAGCGTCCTACAATGAGCAGTTCTTC. Translation: CASSVGLASYNEQFF.

The V and J genes are TRBV9 and TRBJ1-1; D is uncertain. The V end was cut by 4 bases, the J end by 4 bases, with 14 bases between. Germline CDR1 is SGDLS and CDR2 is YYNGEE. This CDR3 has 14 amino acids. In DNA, the CDR3 is TGTGCCAGCAGCCTCCGGGGTGGCGGCACTGAAGCTTTCTTT. It is translated as CASSLRGGGTEAFF.

The chain carries TRBV2 and TRBJ1-3, with D maybe TRBD1 (5 bases). The CDR3 runs 12 residues. Germline loops: CDR1 SNHLY, CDR2 FYNNEI. Between the trimmed V and J ends, which lost 6 bases and 2 bases, there was a span of 5 bases. As DNA, the CDR3 is TGTGCCAGCAGGGACACTGGAAACACCATATATTTT. Translated, it gives CASRDTGNTIYF.

V gene TRBV5-4 combines with J gene TRBJ2-5; 7 nucleotides line up with TRBD2. The CDR3 spans 15 residues. Germline V lookup: CDR1 SGHNT, CDR2 YYREEE (reference sequence). V trimming: 5 bases; J trimming: 7 bases; junction bases outside the gene matches: 14. The CDR3 region has the DNA TGTGCCAGCAGGGGGGGAGGGAGTACCCCGGGGACCCAGTACTTC. This gives the protein CASRGGGSTPGTQYF.

The chain links TRBV4-1 to TRBJ2-6; D remains unclear. V was trimmed by 1 base and J by 0 bases, leaving 4 bases between them. The CDR3 is made up of 15 amino acids. CDR1 is MGHRA and CDR2 is YSYEKL in the germline V gene. The CDR3 here is CASSQAPSGANVLTF. The CDR3 DNA is TGCGCCAGCAGCCAAGCTCCCTCTGGGGCCAACGTCCTGACTTTC.

The chain joins TRBV14 to TRBJ2-1, with a possible D match to TRBD2 (5 bases). Germline CDR1 reads SGHDN; CDR2 reads FVKESK. CDR3 size: 14 residues. Trimming stripped 1 base from V and 4 bases from J, with 8 bases between. The CDR3 region has the DNA TGTGCCAGCAGCCAAGTCGGCGGGTACAATGAGCAGTTCTTC. Translating gives CASSQVGGYNEQFF.

The chain links TRBV28 to TRBJ2-7, with 10 bases lining up with TRBD1. The germline V gene encodes CDR1 MDHEN and CDR2 SYDVKM. V lost 6 bases and J lost 1; bases outside the gene matches: 6. The CDR3 is 15 amino acids. The CDR3 sequence: CASSSGTGASYEQYF. CDR3 sequence (DNA): TGTGCCAGCAGCTCCGGGACAGGGGCGTCCTACGAGCAGTACTTC.

The J gene is TRBJ2-1, the V gene TRBV27; 9 bases line up with TRBD2. The CDR3 is 16 residues long. V lost 4 bases, J lost 2 bases, and 6 bases stayed unmatched. Germline loops: CDR1 MNHEY, CDR2 SMNVEV (reference sequence). In nucleotides, the CDR3 is TGTGCCAGCAGTTCTATTAGCGGGAGAGCCTACAATGAGCAGTTCTTC. This codes for CASSSISGRAYNEQFF.

The chain uses TRBV5-4 and TRBJ2-5; perhaps TRBD1 as D (6 bases). Germline V gene data show CDR1 as SGHNT and CDR2 as YYREEE (reference sequence). The CDR3 totals 15 residues. The V end lost 4 bases, the J end lost 3 bases, and 16 bases lay between the germline ends. The CDR3 region has the DNA TGTGCCAGCAGCCCAAGGGGGAGAGGGGAAGAGACCCAGTACTTC. Translating it yields CASSPRGRGEETQYF.

The V and J genes are TRBV4-3 and TRBJ1-5; D not certain. Between the trimmed V and J ends, which lost 0 bases and 9 bases, there was a span of 9 bases. This CDR3 has 13 residues. In germline, CDR1 is LGHNA, CDR2 YSLEER. This chain's CDR3 is CASSQERVGPQHF. For the CDR3, the DNA is TGCGCCAGCAGCCAAGAGAGGGTTGGGCCCCAGCATTTT.

The chain links TRBV29-1 to TRBJ1-2; D gene uncertain. V lost 6 bases, J lost 4 bases, and 9 bases lay in between. This CDR3 region has 11 residues. Germline V gene lookup returns CDR1 SQVTM and CDR2 ANQGSEA. In nucleotides, the CDR3 is TGCAGCGTGGAGACGTTCTATGGCTACACCTTC. Translated, it gives CSVETFYGYTF. Full variable domain (missing parts from reference TRBV29-1 and TRBJ1-2): SAVISQKPSRDICQRGTSLTIQCQVDSQVTMMFWYRQQPGQSLTLIATANQGSEATYESGFVIDKFPISRPNLTFSTLTVSNMSPEDSSIYLCSVETFYGYTFGSGTRLTVV.

This rearrangement joins TRBV4-3 to TRBJ1-2; a possible D gene is TRBD1 (6 bases). The CDR3 consists of 14 residues. The germline V gene encodes CDR1 LGHNA and CDR2 YSLEER. V shed 4 bases and J shed 4 bases, with 13 bases lying between them. The CDR3 DNA reads as TGCGCCAGCAGCCGAAGCCGGGACATCTATGGCTACACCTTC. It encodes CASSRSRDIYGYTF.

In its sample, this clone was seen a few times. This chain connects TRBV7-2 to TRBJ2-1; perhaps TRBD2 as D (5 bases). Germline V gene lookup returns CDR1 SGHTA and CDR2 FQGNSA. CDR3 length: 14 amino acids. V shed 4 bases and J shed 4 bases, with 11 bases lying between them. The CDR3 here is CASSSLRGYNEQFF. The DNA of the CDR3 is TGTGCCAGCAGCTCCCTTCGGGGTTACAATGAGCAGTTCTTC.

The V call is TRBV19, the J call TRBJ2-7; 10 bases match TRBD1. V was pared by 8 bases and J by 5 bases, with 6 bases of the junction left unmatched. CDR3 length: 13 residues. CDR1 is LNHDA and CDR2 is SQIVND in the germline V gene (reference sequence). The CDR3 region is CASGPGQGNEQYF. The CDR3 nucleotides are TGTGCCAGTGGACCGGGACAGGGGAACGAGCAGTACTTC.

The chain employs TRBV6-1 and TRBJ1-5; 7 positions agree with TRBD1. V shed 4 bases, J shed 3 bases, and the junction held 9 bases outside the gene matches. CDR1 is MNHNS and CDR2 is SASEGT in the germline V gene. This CDR3 has 16 amino acids. As DNA, the CDR3 is TGTGCCAGCAGTGGACAGGACAGGTTCTTCAATCAGCCCCAGCATTTT. The encoded protein is CASSGQDRFFNQPQHF.